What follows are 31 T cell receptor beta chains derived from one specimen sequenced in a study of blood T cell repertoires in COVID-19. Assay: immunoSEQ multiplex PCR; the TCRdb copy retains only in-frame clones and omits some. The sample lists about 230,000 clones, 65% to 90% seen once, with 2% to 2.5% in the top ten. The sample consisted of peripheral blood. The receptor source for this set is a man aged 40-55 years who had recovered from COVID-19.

The CDR3 nucleotides are TGTGCCAGCAGCTTGCGGCACTCTGGGGCCAACGTCCTGACTTTC. It yields the protein CASSLRHSGANVLTF. The V call is TRBV7-6, the J call TRBJ2-6; D is undetermined. The CDR3 is made up of 15 amino acids. Germline loops: CDR1 SGHVS, CDR2 FNYEAQ. The germline V and J ends were trimmed by 3 bases and 0 bases, with 6 bases remaining between them.

The CDR3 here is CSASSGNTEAFF. The CDR3 coding sequence is TGCAGTGCTAGTTCAGGGAACACTGAAGCTTTCTTT. This chain joins TRBV20-1 and TRBJ1-1; D unclear. The germline V and J ends were trimmed by 3 bases and 1 base, with 6 bases remaining between them. The CDR3 runs 12 residues. Germline-derived CDR1 and CDR2 are DFQATT and SNEGSKA (reference sequence).

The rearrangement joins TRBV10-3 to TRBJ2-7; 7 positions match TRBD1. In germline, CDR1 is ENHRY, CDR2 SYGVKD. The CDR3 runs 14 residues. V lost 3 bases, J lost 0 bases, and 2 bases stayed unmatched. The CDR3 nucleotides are TGTGCCATCAGTGACAGGACAGGCTCCTACGAGCAGTACTTC. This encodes CAISDRTGSYEQYF.

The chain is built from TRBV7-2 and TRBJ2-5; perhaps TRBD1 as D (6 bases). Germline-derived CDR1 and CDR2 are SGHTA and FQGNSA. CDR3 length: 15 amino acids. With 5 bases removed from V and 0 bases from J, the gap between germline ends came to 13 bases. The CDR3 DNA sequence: TGTGCCAGCAGCCCACGACAGGTTAACCAAGAGACCCAGTACTTC. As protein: CASSPRQVNQETQYF.

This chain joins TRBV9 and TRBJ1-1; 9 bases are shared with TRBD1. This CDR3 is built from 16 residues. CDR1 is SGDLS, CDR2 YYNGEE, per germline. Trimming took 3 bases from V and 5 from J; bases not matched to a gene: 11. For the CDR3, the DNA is TGTGCCAGCAGCGCTCGACCGACAGGGGGTTGGACTGAAGCTTTCTTT. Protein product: CASSARPTGGWTEAFF.

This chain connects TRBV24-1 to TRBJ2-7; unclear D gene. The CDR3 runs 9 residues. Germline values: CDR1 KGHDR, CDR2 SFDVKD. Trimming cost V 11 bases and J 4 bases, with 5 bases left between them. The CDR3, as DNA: TGTGCCAGTCCATACGAGCAGTACTTC. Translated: CASPYEQYF.

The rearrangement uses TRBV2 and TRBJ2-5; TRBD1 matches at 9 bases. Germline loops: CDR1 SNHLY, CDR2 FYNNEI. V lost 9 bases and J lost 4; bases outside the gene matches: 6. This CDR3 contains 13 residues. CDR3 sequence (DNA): TGTGCCAGTTCGCGGACAGGGGCAGAGACCCAGTACTTC. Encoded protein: CASSRTGAETQYF.

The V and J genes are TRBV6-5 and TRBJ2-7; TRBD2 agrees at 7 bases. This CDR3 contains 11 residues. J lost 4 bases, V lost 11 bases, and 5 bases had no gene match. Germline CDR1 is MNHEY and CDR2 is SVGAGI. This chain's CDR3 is CAATGGYEQYF. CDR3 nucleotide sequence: TGTGCCGCCACCGGGGGGTACGAGCAGTACTTC.

DNA for the CDR3: TGTGCCAGCAGCTTAGCCGCGGGGTCGAATCCTGAAGCTTTCTTT. Protein product: CASSLAAGSNPEAFF. The chain employs TRBV7-9 and TRBJ1-1, with no clear D. Germline CDR1 is SEHNR and CDR2 is FQNEAQ (reference sequence). The length of the CDR3 is 15 residues. The V and J ends lost 0 bases and 6 bases respectively, with 14 bases between them. Complete variable domain (other parts from reference TRBV7-9 and TRBJ1-1): DTGVSQNPRHKITKRGQNVTFRCDPISEHNRLYWYRQTLGQGPEFLTYFQNEAQLEKSRLLSDRFSAERPKGSFSTLEIQRTEQGDSAMYLCASSLAAGSNPEAFFGQGTRLTVV.

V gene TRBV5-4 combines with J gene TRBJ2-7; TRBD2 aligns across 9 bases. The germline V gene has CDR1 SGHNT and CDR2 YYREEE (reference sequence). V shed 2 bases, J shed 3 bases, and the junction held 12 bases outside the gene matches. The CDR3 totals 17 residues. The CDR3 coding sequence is TGTGCCAGCAGCTTTAACGTAAAAGCGGGGGGCAGCTACGAGCAGTACTTC. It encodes CASSFNVKAGGSYEQYF.

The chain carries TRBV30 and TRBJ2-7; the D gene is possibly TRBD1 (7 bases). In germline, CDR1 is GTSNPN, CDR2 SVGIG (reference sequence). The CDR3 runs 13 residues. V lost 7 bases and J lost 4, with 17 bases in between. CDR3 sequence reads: CALHAGTAYEQYF. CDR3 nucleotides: TGTGCCTTGCACGCGGGGACAGCGTACGAGCAGTACTTC.

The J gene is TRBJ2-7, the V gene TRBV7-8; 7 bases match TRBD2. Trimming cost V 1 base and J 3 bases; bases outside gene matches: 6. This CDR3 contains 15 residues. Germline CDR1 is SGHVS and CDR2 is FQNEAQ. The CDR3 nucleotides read TGTGCCAGCAGCTTAGTTTCCAGGGAGGGCTACGAGCAGTACTTC. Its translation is CASSLVSREGYEQYF.

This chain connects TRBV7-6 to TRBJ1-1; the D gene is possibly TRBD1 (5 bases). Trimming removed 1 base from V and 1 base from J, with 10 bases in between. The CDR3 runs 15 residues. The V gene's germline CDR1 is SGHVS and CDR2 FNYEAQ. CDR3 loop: CASSLGQTSNTEAFF. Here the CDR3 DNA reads TGTGCCAGCAGCTTAGGACAGACGTCGAACACTGAAGCTTTCTTT. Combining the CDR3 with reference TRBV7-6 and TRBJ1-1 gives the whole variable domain GAGVSQSPRYKVTKRGQDVALRCDPISGHVSLYWYRQALGQGPEFLTYFNYEAQQDKSGLPNDRFSAERPEGSISTLTIQRTEQRDSAMYRCASSLGQTSNTEAFFGQGTRLTVV.

The CDR3: CASSLNNYNEQFF. CDR3 coding DNA: TGTGCCAGCAGTTTAAACAACTACAATGAGCAGTTCTTC. This chain uses TRBV12-3 or TRBV12-4 with TRBJ2-1; D unresolved. The CDR3 totals 13 residues. Trimming shortened V by 2 bases and J by 3 bases, and 5 bases separated the two germline ends.

The CDR3 coding sequence is TGTGCCAGCAGCTTAGGACGGGGGACAGTCAACAATGAGCAGTTCTTC. Residues: CASSLGRGTVNNEQFF. This chain uses TRBV11-2 with TRBJ2-1, with D perhaps TRBD1 (7 bases). The length of the CDR3 is 16 residues. Germline lookup yields CDR1 SGHAT and CDR2 FQNNGV. With 1 base removed from V and 5 bases from J, the gap between germline ends came to 15 bases.

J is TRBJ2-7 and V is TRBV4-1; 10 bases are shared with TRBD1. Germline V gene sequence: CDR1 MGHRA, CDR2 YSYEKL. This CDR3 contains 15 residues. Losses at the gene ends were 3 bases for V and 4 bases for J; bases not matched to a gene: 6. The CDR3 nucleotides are TGCGCCAGCAGCCACCCGGGACAGGGGACGTACGAGCAGTACTTC. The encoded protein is CASSHPGQGTYEQYF.

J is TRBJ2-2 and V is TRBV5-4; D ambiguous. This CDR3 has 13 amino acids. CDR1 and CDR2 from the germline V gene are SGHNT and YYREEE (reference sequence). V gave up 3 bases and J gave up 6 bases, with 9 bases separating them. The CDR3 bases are TGTGCCAGCAGCTACGACATCCCCGGGGAGCTGTTTTTT. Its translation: CASSYDIPGELFF.

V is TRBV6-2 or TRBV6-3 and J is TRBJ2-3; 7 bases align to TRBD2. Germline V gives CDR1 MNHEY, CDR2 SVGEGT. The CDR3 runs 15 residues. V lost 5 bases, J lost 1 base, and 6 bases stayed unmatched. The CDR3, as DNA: TGTGCCAGCAGTCCCCTGGGGGGGGGCACAGATACGCAGTATTTT. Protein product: CASSPLGGGTDTQYF.

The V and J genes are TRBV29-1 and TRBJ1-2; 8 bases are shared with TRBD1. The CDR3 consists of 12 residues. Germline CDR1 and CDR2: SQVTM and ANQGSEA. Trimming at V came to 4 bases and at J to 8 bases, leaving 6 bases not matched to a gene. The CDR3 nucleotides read TGCAGCGTTGGGACAGGGCGTGGCGGCTACACCTTC. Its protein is CSVGTGRGGYTF. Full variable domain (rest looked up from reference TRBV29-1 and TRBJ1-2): SAVISQKPSRDICQRGTSLTIQCQVDSQVTMMFWYRQQPGQSLTLIATANQGSEATYESGFVIDKFPISRPNLTFSTLTVSNMSPEDSSIYLCSVGTGRGGYTFGSGTRLTVV.

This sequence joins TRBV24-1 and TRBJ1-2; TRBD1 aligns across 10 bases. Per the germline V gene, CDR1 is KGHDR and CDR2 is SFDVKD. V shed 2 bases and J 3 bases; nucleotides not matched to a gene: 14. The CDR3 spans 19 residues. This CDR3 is CATSDSWGQGSNKDYGYTF. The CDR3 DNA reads TGTGCCACCAGTGATTCCTGGGGACAGGGGTCTAATAAGGACTATGGCTACACCTTC.

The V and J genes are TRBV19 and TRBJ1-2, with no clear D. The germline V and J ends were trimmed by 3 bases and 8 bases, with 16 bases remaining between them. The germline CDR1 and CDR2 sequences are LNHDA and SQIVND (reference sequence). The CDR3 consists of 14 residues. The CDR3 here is CASSIQEGPSGYTF. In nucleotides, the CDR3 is TGTGCCAGTAGTATTCAGGAAGGCCCGTCAGGCTACACCTTC.

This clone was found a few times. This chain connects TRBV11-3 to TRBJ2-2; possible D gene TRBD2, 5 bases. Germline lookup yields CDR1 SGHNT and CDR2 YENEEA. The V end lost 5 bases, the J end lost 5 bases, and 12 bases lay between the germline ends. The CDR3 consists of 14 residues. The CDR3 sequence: CASSLRSGTGELFF. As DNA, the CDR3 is TGTGCCAGCAGCCTCCGGTCGGGAACCGGGGAGCTGTTTTTT.

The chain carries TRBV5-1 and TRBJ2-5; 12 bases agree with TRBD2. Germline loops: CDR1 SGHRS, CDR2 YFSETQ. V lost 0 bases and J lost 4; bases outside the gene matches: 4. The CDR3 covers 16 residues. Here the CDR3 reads CASSLGLAGVSETQYF. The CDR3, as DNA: TGCGCCAGCAGCTTGGGACTAGCGGGAGTTTCAGAGACCCAGTACTTC. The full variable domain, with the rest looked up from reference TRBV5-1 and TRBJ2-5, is KAGVTQTPRYLIKTRGQQVTLSCSPISGHRSVSWYQQTPGQGLQFLFEYFSETQRNKGNFPGRFSGRQFSNSRSEMNVSTLELGDSALYLCASSLGLAGVSETQYFGPGTRLLVL.

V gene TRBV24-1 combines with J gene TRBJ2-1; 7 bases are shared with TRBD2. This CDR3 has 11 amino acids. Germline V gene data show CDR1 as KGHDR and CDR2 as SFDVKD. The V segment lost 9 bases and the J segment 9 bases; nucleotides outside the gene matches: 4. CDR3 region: CATGLVGEQFF. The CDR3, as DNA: TGTGCCACCGGACTAGTCGGTGAGCAGTTCTTC.

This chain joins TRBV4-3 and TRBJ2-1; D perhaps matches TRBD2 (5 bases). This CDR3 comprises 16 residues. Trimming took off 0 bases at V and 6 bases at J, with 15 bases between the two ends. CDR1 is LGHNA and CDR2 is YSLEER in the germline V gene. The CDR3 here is CASSQDRGLRPNEQFF. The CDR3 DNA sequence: TGCGCCAGCAGCCAAGATCGAGGACTCCGTCCCAATGAGCAGTTCTTC.

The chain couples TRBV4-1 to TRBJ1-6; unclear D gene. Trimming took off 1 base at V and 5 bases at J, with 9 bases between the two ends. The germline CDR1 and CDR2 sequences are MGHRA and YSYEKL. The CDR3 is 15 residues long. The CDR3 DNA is TGCGCCAGCAGCCAAGCCCGGCGGCATAATTCACCCCTCCACTTT. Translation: CASSQARRHNSPLHF.

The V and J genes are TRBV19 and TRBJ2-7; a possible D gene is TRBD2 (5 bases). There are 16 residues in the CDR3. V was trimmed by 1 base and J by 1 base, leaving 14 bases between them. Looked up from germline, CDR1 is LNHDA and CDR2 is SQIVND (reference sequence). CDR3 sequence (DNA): TGTGCCAGTAGTATAGCTCGGGGTTCGACGTCCTACGAGCAGTACTTC. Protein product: CASSIARGSTSYEQYF.

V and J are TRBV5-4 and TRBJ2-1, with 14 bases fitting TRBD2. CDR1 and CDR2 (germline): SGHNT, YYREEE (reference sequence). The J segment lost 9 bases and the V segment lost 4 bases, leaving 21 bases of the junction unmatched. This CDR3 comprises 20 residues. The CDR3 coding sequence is TGTGCCAGCAGCGGTGGAATTATACTCGGGACTAGCGGGAGCAACGGTGAGCAGTTCTTC. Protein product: CASSGGIILGTSGSNGEQFF.

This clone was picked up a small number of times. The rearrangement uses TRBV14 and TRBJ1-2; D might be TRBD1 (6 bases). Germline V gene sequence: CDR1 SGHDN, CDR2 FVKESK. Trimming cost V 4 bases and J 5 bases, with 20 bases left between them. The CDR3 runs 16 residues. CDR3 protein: CASSLTGSTAPYGYTF. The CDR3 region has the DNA TGTGCCAGCAGCCTTACAGGGTCAACGGCCCCTTATGGCTACACCTTC.

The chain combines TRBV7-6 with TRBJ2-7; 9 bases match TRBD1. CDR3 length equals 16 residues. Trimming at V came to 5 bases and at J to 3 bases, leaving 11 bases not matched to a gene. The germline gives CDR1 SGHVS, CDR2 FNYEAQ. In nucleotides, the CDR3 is TGTGCCAGCAGCCCAGCAGGGGACAGGGCTCTCTACGAGCAGTACTTC. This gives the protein CASSPAGDRALYEQYF.

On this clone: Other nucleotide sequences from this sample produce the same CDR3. The CDR3 spells CASSLDRNQPQHF. The DNA of the CDR3 is TGTGCCAGCAGCTTAGACAGGAATCAGCCCCAGCATTTT. The chain uses TRBV11-2 and TRBJ1-5; D is unclear. Per the germline V gene, CDR1 is SGHAT and CDR2 is FQNNGV. With 0 bases removed from V and 4 bases from J, the gap between germline ends came to 4 bases. The CDR3 is 13 residues long.